Listed below are T cell receptor beta chains from one sample, sequenced in a study of cytomegalovirus exposure and HLA in healthy donors. The protocol was immunoSEQ multiplex PCR, while the TCRdb copy is restricted to in-frame clones and leaves out a portion. The profile covers some 120,000 clones, with roughly 93% appearing a single time and 1% to 1.5% taken by the ten largest. Sequencing input: PBMCs. The origin of the receptors is a woman aged 18-30 years in good health and CMV-seronegative. CDR3s include the opening cysteine and the closing phenylalanine or tryptophan. The D gene is left open where the match is weak. The listing skips clone size in some rows; elsewhere it reads once, few, many or a size class.

>TRBD2|TRBV28|once|TRBJ2-1
TGTGCCAGCAGGCGGGGAGGCGGGAGGGCATTTGAGCAGTTCTTC
CASRRGGGRAFEQFF
>TRBD2|TRBV10-3|.|TRBJ2-3
TGTGCCATCAGTGTGGCCTCGGGGACTAGCGGTGGATTCCCAGATACGCAGTATTTT
CAISVASGTSGGFPDTQYF
>TRBD2|TRBV30|.|TRBJ2-3
TGTGCCTGGAGTGTCGGGCTAGCGGAGTTGGATACGCAGTATTTT
CAWSVGLAELDTQYF
>TRBD2|TRBV18|.|TRBJ2-1
TGTGCCAGCTCACCTGCTAGCGGGACCAACTACAATGAGCAGTTCTTC
CASSPASGTNYNEQFF
>TRBD1|TRBV18|.|TRBJ2-3
TGTGCCAGCTCACCAACCGGGACAGGGGGCACAGATACGCAGTATTTT
CASSPTGTGGTDTQYF
>TRBD1|TRBV5-6|.|TRBJ2-7
TGTGCCAGCAGCCTATTGGACAGGGACCTCGGGGAGCAGTACTTC
CASSLLDRDLGEQYF
>.|TRBV4-1|.|TRBJ2-1
TGCGCCAGCAGCCAGGACGGACTAAATTACAATGAGCAGTTCTTC
CASSQDGLNYNEQFF
>TRBD1|TRBV4-1|.|TRBJ1-2
TGCGCCAGCAGGATACAGGGGGCGGTGGGTGGCTACACCTTC
CASRIQGAVGGYTF
>TRBD2|TRBV19|.|TRBJ2-1
TGTGCCAGTAGGGTGACTAGCGGGAGTCTCGGGGATGAGCAGTTCTTC
CASRVTSGSLGDEQFF
>TRBD1|TRBV5-1|.|TRBJ2-1
TGCGCCAGCAGCCCAGCCGGGACAGAGAGCGGTTCCTCCTACAATGAGCAGTTCTTC
CASSPAGTESGSSYNEQFF
>.|TRBV6-1|.|TRBJ2-3
TGTGCCAGCAGTGAAGCGGGGCACACAGATACGCAGTATTTT
CASSEAGHTDTQYF
>.|TRBV27|.|TRBJ2-1
TGTGCCAGCGCAAACACGAATGAGCAGTTCTTC
CASANTNEQFF
>TRBD2|TRBV6-5|once|TRBJ2-5
TGTGCCACCAGACTAGCGGGAGAAAATAGGGAGACCCAGTACTTC
CATRLAGENRETQYF
>TRBD1|TRBV29-1|.|TRBJ2-7
TGCAGCGCAGGGACAGCTTACGAGCAGTACTTC
CSAGTAYEQYF
>.|TRBV9|.|TRBJ2-7
TGTGCCAGCGGCCGACAGGCGGACGAGCAGTACTTC
CASGRQADEQYF
>TRBD1|TRBV28|.|TRBJ2-7
TGTGCCAGCAGTTGGGACAGAAGCTCCTACGAGCAGTACTTC
CASSWDRSSYEQYF
>.|TRBV11-2|.|TRBJ2-7
TGTGCCAGCAGCTTAGGTTATGACAGGTCCTACGAGCAGTACTTC
CASSLGYDRSYEQYF
>TRBD2|TRBV27|.|TRBJ2-1
TGTGCCAGCAGTTTAGCCCCAGGGACTACCGACTTGGATGAGCAGTTCTTC
CASSLAPGTTDLDEQFF
>TRBD2|TRBV27|.|TRBJ2-7
TGTGCCAGCAAGCGGGGGGACTCCTACGAGCAGTACTTC
CASKRGDSYEQYF
>.|TRBV1|.|TRBJ1-4
TGCACCAGCAGCCGACCGGCGACAGGGAGGTATGAAAAACTGTTTTTT
CTSSRPATGRYEKLFF
>.|TRBV4-1|once|TRBJ1-4
TGCGCCAGCAGTCCTCGGCAGGCGGAGGCGGGAAAACTGTTTTTT
CASSPRQAEAGKLFF
>.|TRBV7-9|.|TRBJ2-1
TGTGCCAGCAGCTTAGAAGCTTACAATGAGCAGTTCTTC
CASSLEAYNEQFF
>.|TRBV9|once|TRBJ2-3
TGTGCCAGCAACCCCGGGAGCACCACAGATACGCAGTATTTT
CASNPGSTTDTQYF
>.|TRBV15|.|TRBJ1-1
TGTGCCACCAGCGCGAGGAACACTGAAGCTTTCTTT
CATSARNTEAFF
>TRBD1|TRBV28|few|TRBJ2-7
TGTGCCAGCAGTCGGTACTCGGGACAGGGTAGGGAGCAGTACTTC
CASSRYSGQGREQYF
>.|TRBV30|.|TRBJ1-2
TGTGCCTGGAGTCTAGAAGCTAACTATGGCTACACCTTC
CAWSLEANYGYTF
>TRBD1|TRBV9|.|TRBJ2-5
TGTGCCAGCAGCGCCGAGGGTGGGACAGGGGGCAGAGAGACCCAGTACTTC
CASSAEGGTGGRETQYF
>TRBD2|TRBV28|.|TRBJ2-1
TGTGCCAGCAGTTTAGCGGGAGGGATGGATGAGCAGTTCTTC
CASSLAGGMDEQFF
>TRBD2|TRBV14|.|TRBJ2-3
TGTGCCAGCAGGATGAGCGGGGCTGGCACAGATACGCAGTATTTT
CASRMSGAGTDTQYF
>.|TRBV29-1|.|TRBJ2-7
TGCAGCGTTGAAGAGGCGAGCCAGGGGATCTACGAGCAGTACTTC
CSVEEASQGIYEQYF
>TRBD2|TRBV30|.|TRBJ2-7
TGTGCCTGGGGAGCGGGACCGACCTACGAGCAGTACTTC
CAWGAGPTYEQYF
>TRBD1|TRBV28|few|TRBJ2-6
TGTGCCAGCAACCTGTCCTCGGACAGGGAATACGCTGGGGCCAACGTCCTGACTTTC
CASNLSSDREYAGANVLTF